Listed here are 17 T cell receptor beta chains from one sample, sequenced in a study of chronic HIV infection and antiretroviral therapy. TCRdb re-called the 5' RACE reads through MiXCR, storing one row per CDR3 protein. Counted here are 40,000 to 60,000 distinct CDR3 sequences, 15% to 20% occurring once; the ten biggest clones make up 2.8%. Sequenced material: peripheral blood. These receptor sequences come from an adult who had HIV and had not received antiretroviral therapy, or was an uninfected healthy control (not recorded which).

This clonotype was detected a few times. The rearrangement joins TRBV28 to TRBJ2-3; D might be TRBD2 (7 bases). Germline CDR1 and CDR2: MDHEN and SYDVKM. Trimming stripped 2 bases from V and 6 bases from J, with 12 bases between. The CDR3 runs 14 residues. CDR3 bases: TGTGCCAGCAGTTTAGAGGGGGGGGTCGATACGCAGTATTTT. It is translated as CASSLEGGVDTQYF.

The chain couples TRBV6-4 to TRBJ1-1, with TRBD1 matching over 8 bases. Germline V gene lookup returns CDR1 MRHNA and CDR2 SNTAGT. CDR3 size: 15 residues. V gave up 0 bases and J gave up 4 bases; unmatched junction bases: 4. CDR3 region: CASSDSLDRGTEAFF. CDR3 sequence (DNA): TGTGCCAGCAGTGACTCTTTAGACAGGGGCACTGAAGCTTTCTTT.

This rearrangement joins TRBV4-1 to TRBJ1-5; 8 bases are shared with TRBD1. The CDR3 is 16 amino acids. Germline V gives CDR1 MGHRA, CDR2 YSYEKL. V lost 4 bases, J lost 5 bases, and 10 bases stayed unmatched. The CDR3 is CASSRSSGQGYQPQHF. Written as DNA, the CDR3 is TGCGCCAGCAGCCGTTCCAGCGGACAGGGCTATCAGCCCCAGCATTTT.

This chain's CDR3 is CASSLGVSDEQYF. CDR3 DNA sequence: TGTGCCAGCAGTTTAGGCGTGAGCGACGAGCAGTACTTC. The genes are TRBV28 and TRBJ2-7; no firm D call. The V and J ends lost 2 bases and 5 bases respectively, with 10 bases between them. Germline CDR1 and CDR2: MDHEN and SYDVKM. The CDR3 has 13 residues.

This clonotype was seen more than once but under ten times. The genes are TRBV7-6 and TRBJ2-7; no firm D call. Germline V gives CDR1 SGHVS, CDR2 FNYEAQ. Trimming removed 4 bases at V and 4 bases at J, with 8 bases between. The CDR3 is 12 amino acids. In nucleotides, the CDR3 is TGTGCCAGCAGCTCGGCAGCTTACGAGCAGTACTTC. Translating gives CASSSAAYEQYF.

Only a few counts were recorded for this clonotype. The chain uses TRBV10-2 and TRBJ2-3; 12 nucleotides align to TRBD2. This CDR3 has 16 amino acids. V was pared by 2 bases and J by 5 bases, with 5 bases of the junction left unmatched. Germline CDR1 WSHSY, CDR2 SAAADI. CDR3 sequence: CASSEGLAGGLDTQYF. The CDR3 DNA reads TGCGCCAGCAGTGAGGGTCTAGCGGGAGGGCTAGATACGCAGTATTTT.

This clonotype was counted a few times. The gene calls are TRBV30 and TRBJ1-2, with D perhaps matching TRBD1 (5 bases). The V and J ends lost 3 bases and 4 bases respectively, with 12 bases between them. The CDR3 extends over 13 amino acids. Germline CDR1 and CDR2: GTSNPN and SVGIG (reference sequence). The CDR3 region has the DNA TGTGCCTGGAGCCGGGGGTTCGGCTATGGCTACACCTTC. This translates into CAWSRGFGYGYTF.

This clonotype was seen a few times. The chain has TRBV28 and TRBJ1-1; no firm D call. Trimming removed 3 bases from V and 5 bases from J, with 10 bases in between. The CDR3 is made up of 13 amino acids. Germline values: CDR1 MDHEN, CDR2 SYDVKM. The CDR3 DNA is TGTGCCAGCAGTTTTCAAGGAACTACTGAAGCTTTCTTT. This gives the protein CASSFQGTTEAFF.

This clonotype has a handful of counts. This chain links TRBV10-3 with TRBJ1-2; D is undetermined. V lost 4 bases to trimming and J lost 3 bases, with 9 bases between them. The CDR3 length is 13 residues. CDR1 is ENHRY, CDR2 SYGVKD, per germline. The CDR3: CAISGEPDYGYTF. The DNA of the CDR3 is TGTGCCATCAGTGGGGAACCTGACTATGGCTACACCTTC.

V gene TRBV5-1 combines with J gene TRBJ2-3, with unresolved D. CDR1 and CDR2 (germline): SGHRS, YFSETQ. The CDR3 consists of 14 residues. V gave up 0 bases and J gave up 1 base, with 6 bases separating them. CDR3 nucleotide sequence: TGCGCCAGCAGCTTGGATGGAGGCACAGATACGCAGTATTTT. It specifies CASSLDGGTDTQYF.

This clonotype came up a few times. The chain employs TRBV20-1 and TRBJ2-7; a weak D match, TRBD1 (6 bases). The length of the CDR3 is 11 residues. Per germline, CDR1 DFQATT and CDR2 SNEGSKA (reference sequence). The V gene lost 2 bases and the J gene lost 6 bases, with 8 bases spanning the gap. In DNA form, the CDR3 reads TGCAGTGCTAGACAGGGGATCGAGCAGTACTTC. Translated: CSARQGIEQYF.

V and J are TRBV4-1 and TRBJ1-6, with 8 bases matching TRBD1. This CDR3 is built from 15 residues. The trim removed 6 bases at V and 2 bases at J, leaving 3 bases unmatched. Germline assignment: CDR1 MGHRA and CDR2 YSYEKL. The CDR3 DNA follows: TGCGCCAGCAGAGGACAGGGACCCTATAATTCACCCCTCCACTTT. This codes for CASRGQGPYNSPLHF.

This chain connects TRBV6-5 to TRBJ2-7; either TRBD1 or TRBD2 may supply D (5 bases each). The V end was cut by 2 bases, the J end by 2 bases, with 13 bases between. The CDR3 runs 15 residues. Germline V CDR1 and CDR2: MNHEY, SVGAGI. The CDR3 sequence: CASSYRDPRAYEQYF. CDR3 coding DNA: TGTGCCAGCAGTTACCGGGACCCCCGGGCCTACGAGCAGTACTTC.

The rearrangement links TRBV20-1 to TRBJ1-6, with D uncertain. The length of the CDR3 is 12 residues. Germline V CDR1 and CDR2: DFQATT, SNEGSKA (reference sequence). The CDR3 loop reads CSPRRQDSPLHF. CDR3 sequence (DNA): TGCAGCCCCCGTAGGCAGGATTCACCCCTCCACTTT.

This clonotype was seen a few times. The chain joins TRBV11-2 to TRBJ1-2, with 7 bases lining up with TRBD1. Looked up from germline, CDR1 is SGHAT and CDR2 is FQNNGV. The CDR3 consists of 16 residues. The J segment lost 5 bases and the V segment lost 5 bases, leaving 14 bases of the junction unmatched. This chain's CDR3 is CASSKRSTGLPYGYTF. The CDR3 nucleotides read TGTGCCAGCAGCAAAAGGTCGACAGGGCTCCCATATGGCTACACCTTC.

The chain recombines TRBV20-1 with TRBJ1-1; the D gene is possibly TRBD1 (5 bases). Germline V gene lookup returns CDR1 DFQATT and CDR2 SNEGSKA (reference sequence). This CDR3 is built from 12 residues. Trimming pared 1 base from V and 6 bases from J, leaving 9 bases between. CDR3 region: CSARGGRAEAFF. CDR3 DNA: TGCAGTGCTAGAGGGGGGAGAGCTGAAGCTTTCTTT.

This clonotype was counted a few times. CDR3 nucleotide sequence: TGTGCCAGCAGCGGCCCCCCCGGGACCCAGAATGAGCAGTTCTTC. This sequence encodes CASSGPPGTQNEQFF. The chain combines TRBV2 with TRBJ2-1; perhaps D is TRBD1 or TRBD2 (5 bases each). Trimming shortened V by 6 bases and J by 7 bases, and 19 bases separated the two germline ends. The CDR3 sequence is 15 residues long. The germline gives CDR1 SNHLY, CDR2 FYNNEI.